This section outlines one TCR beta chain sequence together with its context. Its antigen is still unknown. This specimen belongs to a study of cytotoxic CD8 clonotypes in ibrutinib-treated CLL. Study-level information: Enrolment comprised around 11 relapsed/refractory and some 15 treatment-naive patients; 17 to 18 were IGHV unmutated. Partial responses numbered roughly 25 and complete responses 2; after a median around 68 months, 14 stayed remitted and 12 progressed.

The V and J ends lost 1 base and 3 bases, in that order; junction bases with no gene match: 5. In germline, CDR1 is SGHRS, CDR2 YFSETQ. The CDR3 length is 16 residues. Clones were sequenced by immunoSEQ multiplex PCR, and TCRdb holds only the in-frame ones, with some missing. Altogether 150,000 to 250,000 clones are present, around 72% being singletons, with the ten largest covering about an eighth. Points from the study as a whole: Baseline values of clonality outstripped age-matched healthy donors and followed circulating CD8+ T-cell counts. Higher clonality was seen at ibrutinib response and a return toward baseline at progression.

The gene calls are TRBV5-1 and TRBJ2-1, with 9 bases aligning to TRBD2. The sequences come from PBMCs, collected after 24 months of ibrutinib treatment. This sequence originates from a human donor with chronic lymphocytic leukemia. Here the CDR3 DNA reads TGCGCCAGCAGCTTGAGGTTAGCGGGAGACTACAATGAGCAGTTCTTC. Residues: CASSLRLAGDYNEQFF.